This TCR beta chain was identified during a study of early T cells in non-severe SARS-CoV-2 infection. The overall study: From unsorted whole blood, bulk RNA was sequenced, and the chains remained unpaired.

There are 13 residues in the CDR3. Looked up from germline, CDR1 is SGHTA and CDR2 is FQGNSA. Trimming stripped 3 bases from V and 5 bases from J, with 9 bases between. In its sample, this clonotype was seen a few times. MiXCR was run by TCRdb on the 5' RACE reads, yielding one entry per CDR3 protein. The profile covers tens of thousands of distinct CDR3 sequences, with 3.9% appearing a single time and more than 8.5% taken by the ten largest. The chain recombines TRBV7-2 with TRBJ2-3; D is unclear. Sequencing was performed on whole blood. The origin of this receptor is an adult who was a healthcare worker with PCR-confirmed SARS-CoV-2 infection or an uninfected control (not recorded which). CDR3 residues: CASSFLQRDTQYF. The CDR3 coding sequence is TGTGCCAGCAGCTTTTTACAGAGAGATACGCAGTATTTT. Filled out from reference TRBV7-2 and TRBJ2-3, the complete variable domain reads GAGVSQSPSNKVTEKGKDVELRCDPISGHTALYWYRQSLGQGLEFLIYFQGNSAPDKSGLPSDRFSAERTGGSVSTLTIQRTQQEDSAVYLCASSFLQRDTQYFGPGTRLTVL.